What follows describes a single T cell receptor beta chain. These data belong to a study of control samples from healthy donors and cancer patients. This table comes from immunoSEQ multiplex PCR, and its TCRdb copy is limited to in-frame clones, with some not included. The sample lists more than 70,000 clones, about 89% occurring once. Germline-derived CDR1 and CDR2 are LGHDT and YNNKEL (reference sequence). This CDR3 spans 12 amino acids. V lost 4 bases, J lost 5 bases, and 9 bases lay in between. The gene calls are TRBV3-1 (or the pseudogene TRBV3-2) and TRBJ2-7, with TRBD2 as a possible D gene (6 bases). Input material: blood. This clonotype was sampled from a woman aged 30 to 39 in good health. This CDR3 is CASSLPGDEQYF. CDR3 bases: TGTGCCAGCAGCCTTCCGGGGGACGAGCAGTACTTC.